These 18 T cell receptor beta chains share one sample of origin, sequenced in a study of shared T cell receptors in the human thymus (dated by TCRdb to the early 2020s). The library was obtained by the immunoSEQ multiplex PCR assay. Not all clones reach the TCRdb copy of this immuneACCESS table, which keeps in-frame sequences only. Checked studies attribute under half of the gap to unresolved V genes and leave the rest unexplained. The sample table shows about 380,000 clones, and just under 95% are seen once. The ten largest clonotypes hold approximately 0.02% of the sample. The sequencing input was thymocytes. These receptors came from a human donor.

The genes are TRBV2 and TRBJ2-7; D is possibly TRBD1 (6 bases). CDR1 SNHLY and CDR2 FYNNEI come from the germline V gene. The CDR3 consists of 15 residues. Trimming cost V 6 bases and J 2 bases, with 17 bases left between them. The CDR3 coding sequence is TGTGCCAGCAGCCATACGGGACACCTGGCCTACGAGCAGTACTTC. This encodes CASSHTGHLAYEQYF. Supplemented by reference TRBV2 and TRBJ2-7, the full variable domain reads EPEVTQTPSHQVTQMGQEVILRCVPISNHLYFYWYRQILGQKVEFLVSFYNNEISEKSEIFDDQFSVERPDGSNFTLKIRSTKLEDSAMYFCASSHTGHLAYEQYFGPGTRLTVT.

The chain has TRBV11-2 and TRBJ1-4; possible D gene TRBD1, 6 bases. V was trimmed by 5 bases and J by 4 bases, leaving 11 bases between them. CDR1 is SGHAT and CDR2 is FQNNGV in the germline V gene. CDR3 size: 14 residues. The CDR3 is CASSTTGYNEKLFF. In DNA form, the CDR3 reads TGTGCCAGCAGCACGACAGGATATAATGAAAAACTGTTTTTT.

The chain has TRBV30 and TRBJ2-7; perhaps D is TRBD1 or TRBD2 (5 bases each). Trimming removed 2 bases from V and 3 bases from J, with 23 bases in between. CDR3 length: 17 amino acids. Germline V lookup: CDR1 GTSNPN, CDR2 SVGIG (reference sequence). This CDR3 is CAWSTSAPGRTLYEQYF. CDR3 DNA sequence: TGTGCCTGGAGTACCAGCGCCCCGGGACGGACCCTCTACGAGCAGTACTTC.

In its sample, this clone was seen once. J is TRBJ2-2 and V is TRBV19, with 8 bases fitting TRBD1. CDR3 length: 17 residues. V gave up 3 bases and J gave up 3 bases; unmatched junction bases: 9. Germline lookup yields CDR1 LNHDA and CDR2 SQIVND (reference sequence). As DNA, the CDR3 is TGTGCCAGTAGTATCGGACAGGGAAAGGTAGACACCGGGGAGCTGTTTTTT. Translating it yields CASSIGQGKVDTGELFF.

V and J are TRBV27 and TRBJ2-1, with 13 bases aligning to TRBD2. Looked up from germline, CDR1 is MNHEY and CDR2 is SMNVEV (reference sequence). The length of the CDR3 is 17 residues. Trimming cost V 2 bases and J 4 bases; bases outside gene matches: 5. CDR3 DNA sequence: TGTGCCAGCAGTTTAACGGGACTAGCGGGATCGTACAATGAGCAGTTCTTC. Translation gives CASSLTGLAGSYNEQFF.

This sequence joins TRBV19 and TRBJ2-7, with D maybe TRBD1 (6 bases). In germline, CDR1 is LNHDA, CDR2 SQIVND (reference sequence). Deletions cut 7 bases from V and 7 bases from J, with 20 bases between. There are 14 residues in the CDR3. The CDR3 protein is CASKGGTPPWEQYF. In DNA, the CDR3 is TGTGCCAGTAAGGGTGGGACACCACCCTGGGAGCAGTACTTC.

The CDR3 nucleotides are TGTGCCAGCAGCCAAGAACCCGCCACGGGAGGGAGGGCCACAGATACGCAGTATTTT. Encoded protein: CASSQEPATGGRATDTQYF. The chain joins TRBV4-2 to TRBJ2-3; TRBD2 aligns across 8 bases. V gave up 0 bases and J gave up 2 bases; unmatched junction bases: 13. CDR3 length: 19 residues. The V gene's germline CDR1 is LGHNA and CDR2 YNFKEQ.

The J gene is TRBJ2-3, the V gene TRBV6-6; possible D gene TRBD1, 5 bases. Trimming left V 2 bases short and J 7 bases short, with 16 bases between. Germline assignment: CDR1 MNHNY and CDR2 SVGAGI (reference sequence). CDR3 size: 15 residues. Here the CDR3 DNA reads TGTGCCAGCAGTTACAGGGGAACGGTTGATCATACGCAGTATTTT. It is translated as CASSYRGTVDHTQYF.

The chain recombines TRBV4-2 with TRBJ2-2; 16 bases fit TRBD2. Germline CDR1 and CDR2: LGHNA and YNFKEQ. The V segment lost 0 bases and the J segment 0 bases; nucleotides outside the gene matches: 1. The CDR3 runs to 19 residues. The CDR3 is CASSQDGTSGRANTGELFF. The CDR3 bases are TGTGCCAGCAGCCAAGATGGGACTAGCGGGAGGGCGAACACCGGGGAGCTGTTTTTT.

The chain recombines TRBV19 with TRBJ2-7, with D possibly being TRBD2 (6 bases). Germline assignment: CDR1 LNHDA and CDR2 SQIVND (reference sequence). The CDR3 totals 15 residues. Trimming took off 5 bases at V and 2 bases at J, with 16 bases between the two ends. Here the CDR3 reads CASSRRWAGTYEQYF. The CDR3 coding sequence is TGTGCCAGTAGTCGACGCTGGGCGGGGACCTACGAGCAGTACTTC.

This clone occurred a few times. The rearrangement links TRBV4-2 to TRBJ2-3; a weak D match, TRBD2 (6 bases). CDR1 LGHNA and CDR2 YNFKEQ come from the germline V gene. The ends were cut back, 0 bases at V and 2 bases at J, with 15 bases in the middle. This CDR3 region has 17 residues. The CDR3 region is CASSQEVGGTHTDTQYF. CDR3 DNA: TGTGCCAGCAGCCAAGAAGTTGGAGGGACTCACACAGATACGCAGTATTTT.

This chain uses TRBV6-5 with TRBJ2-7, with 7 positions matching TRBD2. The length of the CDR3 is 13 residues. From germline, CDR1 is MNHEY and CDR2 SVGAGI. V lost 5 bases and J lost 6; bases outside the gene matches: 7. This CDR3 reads CASSTPSGCEQYF. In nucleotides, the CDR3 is TGTGCCAGCAGTACACCTAGCGGCTGCGAGCAGTACTTC.

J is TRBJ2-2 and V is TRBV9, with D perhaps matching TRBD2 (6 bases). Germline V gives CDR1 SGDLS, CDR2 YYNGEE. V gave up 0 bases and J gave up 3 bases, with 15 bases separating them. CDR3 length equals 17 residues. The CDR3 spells CASSVGLGGTYTGELFF. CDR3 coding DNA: TGTGCCAGCAGCGTAGGGTTGGGCGGGACCTACACCGGGGAGCTGTTTTTT.

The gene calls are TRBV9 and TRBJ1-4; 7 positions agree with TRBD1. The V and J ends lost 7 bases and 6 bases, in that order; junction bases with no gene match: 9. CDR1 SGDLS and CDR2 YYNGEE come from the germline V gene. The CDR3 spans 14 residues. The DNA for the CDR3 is TGTGCCAGCGCCGTCGGACAGGATGATGAAAAACTGTTTTTT. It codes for CASAVGQDDEKLFF.

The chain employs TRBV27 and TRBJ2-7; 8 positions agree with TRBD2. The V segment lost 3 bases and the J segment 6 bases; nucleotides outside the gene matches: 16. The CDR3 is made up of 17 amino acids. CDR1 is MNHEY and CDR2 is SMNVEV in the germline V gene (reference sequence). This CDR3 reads CASSFPSGQREISEQYF. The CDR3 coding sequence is TGTGCCAGCAGTTTTCCCTCCGGGCAGCGGGAGATAAGCGAGCAGTACTTC.

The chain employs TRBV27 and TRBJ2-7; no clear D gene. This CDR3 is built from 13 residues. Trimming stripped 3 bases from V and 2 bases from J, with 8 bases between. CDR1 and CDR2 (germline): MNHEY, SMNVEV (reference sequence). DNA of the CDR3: TGTGCCAGCAGTTTGGCAGTCCCCTACGAGCAGTACTTC. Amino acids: CASSLAVPYEQYF.

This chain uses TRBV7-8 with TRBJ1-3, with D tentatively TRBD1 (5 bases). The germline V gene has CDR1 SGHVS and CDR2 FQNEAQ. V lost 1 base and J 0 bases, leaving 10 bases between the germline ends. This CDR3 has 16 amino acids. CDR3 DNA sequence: TGTGCCAGCAGCTTAGAGGGGAAGGGCTCTGGAAACACCATATATTTT. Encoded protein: CASSLEGKGSGNTIYF. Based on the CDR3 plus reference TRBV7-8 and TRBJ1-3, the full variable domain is GAGVSQSPRYKVAKRGQDVALRCDPISGHVSLFWYQQALGQGPEFLTYFQNEAQLDKSGLPSDRFFAERPEGSVSTLKIQRTQQEDSAVYLCASSLEGKGSGNTIYFGEGSWLTVV.

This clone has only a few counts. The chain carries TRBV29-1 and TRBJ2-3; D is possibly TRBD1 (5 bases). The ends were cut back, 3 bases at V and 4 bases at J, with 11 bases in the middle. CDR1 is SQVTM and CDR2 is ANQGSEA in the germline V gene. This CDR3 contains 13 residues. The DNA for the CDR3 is TGCAGCGTTGAGGGCCTAGGGGCAGATACGCAGTATTTT. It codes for CSVEGLGADTQYF.